Below, 11 T cell receptor beta chains from the same sample are listed, as sequenced in a study of cytomegalovirus exposure and HLA in healthy donors. The PCR used 60 Vbeta and 13 Jbeta primers. Profiled with immunoSEQ multiplex PCR; TCRdb holds only in-frame clones, not every one. Of 100,000 to 150,000 clones listed, around 83% are singletons. Sequencing used PBMCs. The receptor source for this set is a girl aged 2 to 9 in good health and CMV-seronegative.

The DNA for the CDR3 is TGTGCCAGCAGCCACACCGCCCGGGACAGGATGCCCCATGAGCAGTTCTTC. It is translated as CASSHTARDRMPHEQFF. The chain combines TRBV7-9 with TRBJ2-1; 8 bases are shared with TRBD1. In germline, CDR1 is SEHNR, CDR2 FQNEAQ (reference sequence). The junction had 17 bases not matched to a gene; V was cut back by 5 bases and J by 8 bases. This CDR3 comprises 17 residues.

The genes are TRBV5-1 and TRBJ1-3; TRBD1 matches at 8 bases. Germline V gene sequence: CDR1 SGHRS, CDR2 YFSETQ. The CDR3 extends over 16 amino acids. With V trimmed by 0 bases and J by 6 bases, 8 bases remained unmatched. The CDR3 DNA follows: TGCGCCAGCAGCTTGGGGGACAGGAGTCGTCAAAACACCATATATTTT. Translated: CASSLGDRSRQNTIYF.

The chain couples TRBV2 to TRBJ2-7; TRBD2 aligns across 10 bases. The CDR3 is 16 amino acids. Losses at the gene ends were 3 bases for V and 2 bases for J; bases not matched to a gene: 7. Germline loops: CDR1 SNHLY, CDR2 FYNNEI. For the CDR3, the DNA is TGTGCCAGCAGTGATATAAGGACTAGCGGTCCCTACGAGCAGTACTTC. Encoded protein: CASSDIRTSGPYEQYF.

This clone showed up just once. The chain employs TRBV11-2 and TRBJ1-1; no clear D. The CDR3 has 15 amino acids. Germline V gene sequence: CDR1 SGHAT, CDR2 FQNNGV. V was cut by 6 bases and J by 3 bases, with 17 bases left in between. This chain's CDR3 is CASRLAGVKDTEAFF. The DNA of the CDR3 is TGTGCCAGCAGATTGGCCGGGGTTAAGGACACTGAAGCTTTCTTT.

The chain joins TRBV5-1 to TRBJ1-1; no reliable D call. Trimming took 6 bases from V and 6 from J, leaving 21 bases between them. The germline V gene has CDR1 SGHRS and CDR2 YFSETQ. CDR3 length: 15 amino acids. The DNA for the CDR3 is TGCGCCAGCACAGGCTCAATTTCGGGAGGTCCTGAAGCTTTCTTT. This sequence encodes CASTGSISGGPEAFF.

The gene calls are TRBV28 and TRBJ2-7; TRBD2 is a possible D gene (5 bases). Trimming left V 6 bases short and J 1 base short, with 13 bases between. The CDR3 is made up of 14 amino acids. Germline V CDR1 and CDR2: MDHEN, SYDVKM. The CDR3 DNA follows: TGTGCCAGCAGCACGCCGGGATCGTCCTACGAGCAGTACTTC. The encoded protein is CASSTPGSSYEQYF.

The rearrangement uses TRBV28 and TRBJ1-3; 7 nucleotides match TRBD1. Germline V CDR1 and CDR2: MDHEN, SYDVKM. The CDR3 contains 13 residues. The CDR3 DNA sequence: TGTGCGACAGGGCAATACTCTGGAAACACCATATATTTT. It yields the protein CATGQYSGNTIYF.

This rearrangement joins TRBV27 to TRBJ2-5; weak D call: TRBD2 (5 bases). This CDR3 is built from 14 residues. The germline V gene encodes CDR1 MNHEY and CDR2 SMNVEV (reference sequence). Trimming took 4 bases from V and 5 from J, leaving 14 bases between them. DNA of the CDR3: TGTGCCAGCAGTTCCCGGACTGCGCGGGAGACCCAGTACTTC. Its translation: CASSSRTARETQYF.

The chain combines TRBV2 with TRBJ2-1, with TRBD2 matching 9 bases. This CDR3 region has 14 residues. V shed 5 bases, J shed 7 bases, and the junction held 6 bases outside the gene matches. CDR1 and CDR2 from the germline V gene are SNHLY and FYNNEI. This chain's CDR3 is CASSSAGGQNEQFF. CDR3 sequence (DNA): TGTGCCAGCAGTTCGGCGGGGGGGCAAAATGAGCAGTTCTTC. The full variable domain, its missing parts supplied by reference TRBV2 and TRBJ2-1, is EPEVTQTPSHQVTQMGQEVILRCVPISNHLYFYWYRQILGQKVEFLVSFYNNEISEKSEIFDDQFSVERPDGSNFTLKIRSTKLEDSAMYFCASSSAGGQNEQFFGPGTRLTVL.

Here the CDR3 reads CASSTQRDRREAFF. CDR3 sequence (DNA): TGTGCCAGTAGTACCCAAAGGGACAGGCGAGAAGCTTTCTTT. The chain employs TRBV19 and TRBJ1-1, with 8 bases that match TRBD1. Germline-derived CDR1 and CDR2 are LNHDA and SQIVND (reference sequence). The CDR3 has 14 residues. V dropped 4 bases and J dropped 8; count of bases not matched to a gene: 9.

The chain uses TRBV5-1 and TRBJ2-3, with 7 bases matching TRBD1. J lost 5 bases, V lost 0 bases, and 6 bases had no gene match. Per the germline V gene, CDR1 is SGHRS and CDR2 is YFSETQ. CDR3 length: 15 residues. CDR3 bases: TGCGCCAGCAGCTTGGAGCCAGGGGGAAGAGATACGCAGTATTTT. Translating it yields CASSLEPGGRDTQYF.